This paragraph covers one TCR beta chain sequence. The source of the sample is a study of T cell changes during pregnancy in multiple sclerosis. The method was immunoSEQ multiplex PCR; TCRdb's version includes in-frame clones alone and lacks a portion of them. The sample lists 45,000 to 55,000 clones, about 90% occurring once. CDR1 and CDR2 from the germline V gene are SGHAT and FQNNGV. With 3 bases clipped from V and 2 bases from J, the junction kept 0 bases outside the gene matches. This CDR3 spans 14 amino acids. The sequence came from a female donor in good health, enrolled as a control in a pregnancy study. The sequenced sample was CD4+ T cells from peripheral blood mononuclear cells, obtained after pregnancy. V is TRBV11-2 and J is TRBJ2-7, with 11 nucleotides matching TRBD2. The CDR3 nucleotides read TGTGCCAGCAGCTTGACTAGCGGGGCCTACGAGCAGTACTTC. It encodes CASSLTSGAYEQYF.